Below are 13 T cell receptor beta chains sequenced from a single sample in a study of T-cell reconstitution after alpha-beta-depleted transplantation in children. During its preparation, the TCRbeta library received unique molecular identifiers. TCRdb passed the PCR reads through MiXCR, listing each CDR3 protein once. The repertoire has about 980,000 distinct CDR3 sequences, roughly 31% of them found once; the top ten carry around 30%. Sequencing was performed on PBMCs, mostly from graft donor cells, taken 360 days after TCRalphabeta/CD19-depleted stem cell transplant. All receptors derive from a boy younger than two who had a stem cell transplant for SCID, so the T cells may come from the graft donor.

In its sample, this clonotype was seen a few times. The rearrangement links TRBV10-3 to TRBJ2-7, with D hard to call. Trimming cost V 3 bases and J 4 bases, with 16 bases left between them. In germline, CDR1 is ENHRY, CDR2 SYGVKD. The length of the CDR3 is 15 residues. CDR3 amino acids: CAISDFPNLGYEQYF. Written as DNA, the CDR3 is TGTGCCATCAGTGATTTCCCTAACCTCGGGTACGAGCAGTACTTC.

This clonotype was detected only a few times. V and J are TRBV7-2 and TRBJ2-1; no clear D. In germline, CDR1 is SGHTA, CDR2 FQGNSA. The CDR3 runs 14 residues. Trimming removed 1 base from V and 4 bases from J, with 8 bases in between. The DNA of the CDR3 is TGTGCCAGCAGCTTAGACCCTACTTACAATGAGCAGTTCTTC. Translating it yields CASSLDPTYNEQFF. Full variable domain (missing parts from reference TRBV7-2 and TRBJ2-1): GAGVSQSPSNKVTEKGKDVELRCDPISGHTALYWYRQSLGQGLEFLIYFQGNSAPDKSGLPSDRFSAERTGGSVSTLTIQRTQQEDSAVYLCASSLDPTYNEQFFGPGTRLTVL.

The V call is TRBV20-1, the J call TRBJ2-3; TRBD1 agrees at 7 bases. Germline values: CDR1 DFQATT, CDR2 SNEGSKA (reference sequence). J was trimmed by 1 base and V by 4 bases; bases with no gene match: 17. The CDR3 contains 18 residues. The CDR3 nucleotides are TGCAGTGCTACCCGACAGGGTAGGAGCTTCTCCGGCACAGATACGCAGTATTTT. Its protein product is CSATRQGRSFSGTDTQYF.

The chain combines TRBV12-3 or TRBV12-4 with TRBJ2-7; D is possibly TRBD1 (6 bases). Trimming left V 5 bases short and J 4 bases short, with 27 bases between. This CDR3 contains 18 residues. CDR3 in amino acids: CASSPRGSPLQGRYEQYF. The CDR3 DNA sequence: TGTGCCAGCAGTCCGAGGGGTTCCCCGCTTCAGGGGAGATACGAGCAGTACTTC.

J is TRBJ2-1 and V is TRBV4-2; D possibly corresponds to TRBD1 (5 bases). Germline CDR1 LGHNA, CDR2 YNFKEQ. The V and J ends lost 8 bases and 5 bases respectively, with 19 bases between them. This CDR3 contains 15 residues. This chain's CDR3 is CASGHSLGQNNEQFF. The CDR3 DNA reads TGTGCCAGCGGACACTCACTCGGGCAGAACAATGAGCAGTTCTTC.

This CDR3 reads CATSRVGTDTQYF. In DNA form, the CDR3 reads TGTGCCACCAGCAGAGTTGGCACAGATACGCAGTATTTT. This sequence joins TRBV15 and TRBJ2-3; D is unclear. Germline CDR1 LNHNV, CDR2 YYDKDF (reference sequence). Trimming removed 1 base from V and 1 base from J, with 3 bases in between. CDR3 length: 13 residues.

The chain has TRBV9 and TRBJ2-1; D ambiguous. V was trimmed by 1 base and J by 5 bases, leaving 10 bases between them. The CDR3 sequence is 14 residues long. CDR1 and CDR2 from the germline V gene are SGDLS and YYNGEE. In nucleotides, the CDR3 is TGTGCCAGCAGCGTATCGAAACAGCACAATGAGCAGTTCTTC. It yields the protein CASSVSKQHNEQFF.

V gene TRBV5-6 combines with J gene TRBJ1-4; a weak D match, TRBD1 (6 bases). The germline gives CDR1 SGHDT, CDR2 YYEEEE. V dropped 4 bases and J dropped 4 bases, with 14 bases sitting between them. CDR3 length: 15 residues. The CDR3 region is CASSGLQGFNEKLFF. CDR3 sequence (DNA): TGTGCCAGCAGCGGTCTACAGGGCTTTAATGAAAAACTGTTTTTT.

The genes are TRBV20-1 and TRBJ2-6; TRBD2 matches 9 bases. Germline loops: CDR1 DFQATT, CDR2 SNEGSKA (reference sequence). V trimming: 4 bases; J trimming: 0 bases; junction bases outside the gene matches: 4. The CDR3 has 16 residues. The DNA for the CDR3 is TGCAGTGCTATCGCGGGAGGGAGCTCTGGGGCCAACGTCCTGACTTTC. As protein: CSAIAGGSSGANVLTF.

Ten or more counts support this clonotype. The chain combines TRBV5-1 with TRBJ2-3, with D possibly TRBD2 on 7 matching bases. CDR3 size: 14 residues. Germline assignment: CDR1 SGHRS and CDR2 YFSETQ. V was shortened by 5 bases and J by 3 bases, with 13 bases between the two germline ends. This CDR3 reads CASSGGGPTDTQYF. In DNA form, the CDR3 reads TGCGCCAGCAGTGGGGGGGGCCCGACAGATACGCAGTATTTT.

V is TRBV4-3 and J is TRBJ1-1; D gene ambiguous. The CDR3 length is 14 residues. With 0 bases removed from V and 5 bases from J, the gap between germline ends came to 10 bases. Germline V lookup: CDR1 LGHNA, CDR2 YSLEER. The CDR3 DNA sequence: TGCGCCAGCAGCCAAGATCAAATGGGGACTGAAGCTTTCTTT. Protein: CASSQDQMGTEAFF.

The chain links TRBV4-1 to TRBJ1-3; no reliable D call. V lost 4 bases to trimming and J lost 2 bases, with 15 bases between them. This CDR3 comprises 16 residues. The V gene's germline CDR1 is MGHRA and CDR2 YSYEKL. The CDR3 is CASSPNSGGTGNTIYF. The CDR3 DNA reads TGCGCCAGCAGCCCGAACTCGGGCGGCACTGGAAACACCATATATTTT.

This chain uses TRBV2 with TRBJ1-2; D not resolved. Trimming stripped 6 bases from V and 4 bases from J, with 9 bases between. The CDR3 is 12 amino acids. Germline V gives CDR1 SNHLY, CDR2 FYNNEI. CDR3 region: CASRNGIYGYTF. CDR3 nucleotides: TGTGCCAGCAGGAACGGGATCTATGGCTACACCTTC.